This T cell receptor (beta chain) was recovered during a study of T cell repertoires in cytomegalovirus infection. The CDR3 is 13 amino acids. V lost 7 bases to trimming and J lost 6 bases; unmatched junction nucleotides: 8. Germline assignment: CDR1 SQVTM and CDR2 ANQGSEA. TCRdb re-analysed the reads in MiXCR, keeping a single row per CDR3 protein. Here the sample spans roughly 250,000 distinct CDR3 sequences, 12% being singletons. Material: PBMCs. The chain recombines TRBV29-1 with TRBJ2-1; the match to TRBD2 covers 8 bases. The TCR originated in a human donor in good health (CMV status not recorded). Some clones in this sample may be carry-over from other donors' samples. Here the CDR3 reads CSAHSGDSNEQFF. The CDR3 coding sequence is TGCAGCGCCCATAGCGGGGACTCCAATGAGCAGTTCTTC.